The 3 T cell receptor beta chains below all came from one sample that was sequenced in a study of cytomegalovirus exposure and HLA in healthy donors. It was with 60 Vbeta and 13 Jbeta primers that the PCR ran. Assay: immunoSEQ multiplex PCR; the TCRdb copy retains only in-frame clones and omits some. The sample includes 95,000 to 100,000 clones, 76% of them seen just once. The specimen sequenced was PBMCs. The receptors come from a man in his forties or fifties in good health and CMV-seronegative.

A few counts support this clone. The CDR3 loop reads CASRRTDYEQYF. The CDR3 DNA reads as TGTGCCAGCAGACGGACAGACTACGAGCAGTACTTC. The chain has TRBV7-7 and TRBJ2-7, with D possibly TRBD1 on 6 matching bases. V lost 6 bases, J lost 3 bases, and 9 bases lay in between. The CDR3 covers 12 residues. CDR1 is SSHAT, CDR2 FNYEAQ, per germline (reference sequence).

Notes on this clone: Its ends do not fully match the called genes, so a read error is possible. The V gene is TRBV7-9, the J gene TRBJ2-6; 8 bases are shared with TRBD1. The CDR3 has 17 residues. The germline V gene has CDR1 SEHNR and CDR2 FQNEAQ (reference sequence). CDR3 sequence reads: CSSSLGQGAAGANVLTF. As DNA, the CDR3 is TGTTCCAGCAGCTTAGGGCAGGGGGCTGCTGGGGCCAACGTCCTGACTTTC.

This chain uses TRBV28 with TRBJ2-3, with D possibly TRBD1 on 6 matching bases. Germline V gene lookup returns CDR1 MDHEN and CDR2 SYDVKM. Trimming took off 7 bases at V and 3 bases at J, with 11 bases between the two ends. This CDR3 is 13 amino acids long. In nucleotides, the CDR3 is TGTGCCAGCACACAGGGAAGGACAGATACGCAGTATTTT. This encodes CASTQGRTDTQYF.